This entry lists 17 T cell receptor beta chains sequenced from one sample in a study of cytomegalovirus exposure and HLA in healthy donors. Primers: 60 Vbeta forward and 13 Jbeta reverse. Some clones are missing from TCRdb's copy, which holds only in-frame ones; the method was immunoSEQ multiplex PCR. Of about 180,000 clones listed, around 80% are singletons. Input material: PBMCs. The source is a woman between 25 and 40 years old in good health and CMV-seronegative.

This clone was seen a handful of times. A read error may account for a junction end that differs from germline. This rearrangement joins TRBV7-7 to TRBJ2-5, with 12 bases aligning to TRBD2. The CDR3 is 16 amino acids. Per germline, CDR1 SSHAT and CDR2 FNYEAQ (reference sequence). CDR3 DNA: TGTGCTAGCAGTTTCGCATGGACTAGCGGGGAAGAGACCCAGTACTTC. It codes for CASSFAWTSGEETQYF.

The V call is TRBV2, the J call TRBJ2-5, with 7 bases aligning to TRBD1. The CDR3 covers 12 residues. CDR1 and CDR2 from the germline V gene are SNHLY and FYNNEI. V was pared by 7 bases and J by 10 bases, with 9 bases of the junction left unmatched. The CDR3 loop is CASTTRGGVQYF. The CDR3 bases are TGTGCCAGCACTACCCGAGGGGGCGTCCAGTACTTC.

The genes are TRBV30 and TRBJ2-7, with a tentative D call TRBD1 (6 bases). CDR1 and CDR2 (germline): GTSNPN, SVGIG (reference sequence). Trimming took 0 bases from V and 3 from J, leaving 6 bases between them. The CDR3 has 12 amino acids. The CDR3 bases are TGTGCCTGGAGTGTGGACAGCTACGAGCAGTACTTC. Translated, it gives CAWSVDSYEQYF.

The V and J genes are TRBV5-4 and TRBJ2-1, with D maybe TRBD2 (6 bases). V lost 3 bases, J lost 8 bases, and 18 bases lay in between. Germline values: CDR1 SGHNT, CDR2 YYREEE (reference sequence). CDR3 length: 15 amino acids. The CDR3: CASSSLNGGRDEQFF. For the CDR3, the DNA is TGTGCCAGCAGCTCTTTAAACGGGGGTCGGGATGAGCAGTTCTTC. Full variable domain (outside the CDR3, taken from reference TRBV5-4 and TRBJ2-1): ETGVTQSPTHLIKTRGQQVTLRCSSQSGHNTVSWYQQALGQGPQFIFQYYREEENGRGNFPPRFSGLQFPNYSSELNVNALELDDSALYLCASSSLNGGRDEQFFGPGTRLTVL.

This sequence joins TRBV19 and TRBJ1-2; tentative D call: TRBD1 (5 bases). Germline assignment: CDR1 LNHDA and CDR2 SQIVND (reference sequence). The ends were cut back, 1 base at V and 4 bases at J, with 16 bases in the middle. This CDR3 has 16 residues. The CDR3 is CASSIVADTVLYGYTF. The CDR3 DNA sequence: TGTGCCAGTAGTATAGTTGCGGACACCGTTCTCTATGGCTACACCTTC.

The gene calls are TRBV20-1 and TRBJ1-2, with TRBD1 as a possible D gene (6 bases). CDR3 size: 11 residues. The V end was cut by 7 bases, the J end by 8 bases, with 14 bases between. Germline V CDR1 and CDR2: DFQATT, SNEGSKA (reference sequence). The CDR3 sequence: CSVPFRGGYTF. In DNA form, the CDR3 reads TGCAGTGTCCCTTTCAGGGGAGGCTACACCTTC.

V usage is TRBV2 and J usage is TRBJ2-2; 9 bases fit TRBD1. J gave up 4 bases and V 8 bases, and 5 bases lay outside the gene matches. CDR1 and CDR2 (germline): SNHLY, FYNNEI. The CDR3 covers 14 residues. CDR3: CASSATGGTGELFF. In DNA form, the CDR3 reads TGTGCCAGCTCAGCGACAGGGGGCACCGGGGAGCTGTTTTTT.

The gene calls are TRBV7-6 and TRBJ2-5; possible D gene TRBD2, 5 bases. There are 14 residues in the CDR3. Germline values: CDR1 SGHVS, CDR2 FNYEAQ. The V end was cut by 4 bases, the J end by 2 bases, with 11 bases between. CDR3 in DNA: TGTGCCAGCAGCTCCTCCCGGGGTCAAGAGACCCAGTACTTC. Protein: CASSSSRGQETQYF.

In DNA, the CDR3 is TGCGCCAGCAGCTTGGCATGGACAGGGGCGAACCAAGAGACCCAGTACTTC. Amino acid sequence: CASSLAWTGANQETQYF. The gene calls are TRBV5-1 and TRBJ2-5; 9 bases are a match to TRBD1. J gave up 0 bases and V 0 bases, and 6 bases lay outside the gene matches. CDR3 length: 17 residues. Germline V CDR1 and CDR2: SGHRS, YFSETQ.

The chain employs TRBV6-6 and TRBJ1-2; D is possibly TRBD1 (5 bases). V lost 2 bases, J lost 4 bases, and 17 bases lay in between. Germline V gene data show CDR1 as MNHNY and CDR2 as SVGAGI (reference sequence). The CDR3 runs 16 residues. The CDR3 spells CASSYQATGGGYGYTF. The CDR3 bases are TGTGCCAGCAGTTACCAAGCGACGGGCGGGGGCTATGGCTACACCTTC.

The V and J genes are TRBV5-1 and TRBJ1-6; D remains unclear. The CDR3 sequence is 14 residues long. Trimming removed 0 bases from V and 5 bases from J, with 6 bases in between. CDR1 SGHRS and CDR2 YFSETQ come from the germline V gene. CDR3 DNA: TGCGCCAGCAGCTTGGATCCAGATAATTCACCCCTCCACTTT. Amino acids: CASSLDPDNSPLHF.

In DNA, the CDR3 is TGTGCCAGCAGCGAACATCCCTCTGGGGCCAACGTCCTGACTTTC. Encoded protein: CASSEHPSGANVLTF. The V call is TRBV9, the J call TRBJ2-6; no firm D call. V lost 3 bases and J lost 0, with 7 bases in between. This CDR3 has 15 amino acids. Germline CDR1 is SGDLS and CDR2 is YYNGEE.

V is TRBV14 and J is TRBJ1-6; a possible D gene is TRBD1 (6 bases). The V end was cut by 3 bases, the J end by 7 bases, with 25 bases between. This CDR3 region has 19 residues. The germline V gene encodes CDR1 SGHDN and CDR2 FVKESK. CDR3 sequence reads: CASSQRIRGSGEGNSPLHF. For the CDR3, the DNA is TGTGCCAGCAGCCAGCGGATTAGGGGATCAGGGGAGGGGAATTCACCCCTCCACTTT.

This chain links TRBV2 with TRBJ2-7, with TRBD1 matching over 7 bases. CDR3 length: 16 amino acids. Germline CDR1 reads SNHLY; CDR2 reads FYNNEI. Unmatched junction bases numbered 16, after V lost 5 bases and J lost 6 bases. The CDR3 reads CASSYSTLDRVPEQYF. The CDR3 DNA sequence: TGTGCCAGCAGTTATTCGACTTTAGACAGGGTTCCCGAGCAGTACTTC.

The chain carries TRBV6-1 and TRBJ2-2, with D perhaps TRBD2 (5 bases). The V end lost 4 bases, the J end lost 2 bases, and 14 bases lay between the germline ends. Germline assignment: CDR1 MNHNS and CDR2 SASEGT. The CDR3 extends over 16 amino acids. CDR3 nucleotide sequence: TGTGCCAGCAGTGCTTATCCGGGAAGAAACACCGGGGAGCTGTTTTTT. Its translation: CASSAYPGRNTGELFF.

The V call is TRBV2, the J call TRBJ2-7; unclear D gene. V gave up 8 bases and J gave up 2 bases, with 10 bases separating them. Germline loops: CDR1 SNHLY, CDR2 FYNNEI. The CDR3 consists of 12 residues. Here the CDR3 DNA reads TGTGCCAGCTCCACGAGCGCCTACGAGCAGTACTTC. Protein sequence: CASSTSAYEQYF. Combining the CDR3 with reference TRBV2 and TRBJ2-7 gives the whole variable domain EPEVTQTPSHQVTQMGQEVILRCVPISNHLYFYWYRQILGQKVEFLVSFYNNEISEKSEIFDDQFSVERPDGSNFTLKIRSTKLEDSAMYFCASSTSAYEQYFGPGTRLTVT.

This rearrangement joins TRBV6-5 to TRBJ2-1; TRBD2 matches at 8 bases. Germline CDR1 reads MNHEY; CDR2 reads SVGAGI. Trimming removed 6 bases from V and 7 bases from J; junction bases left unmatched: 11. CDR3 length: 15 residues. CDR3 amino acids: CASSSGGGAVNEQFF. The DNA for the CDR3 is TGTGCCAGCAGCTCCGGGGGGGGAGCGGTAAATGAGCAGTTCTTC.